This record looks at one T cell receptor beta chain sequence and its context. Its antigen specificity is not known. At one boundary the junction diverges from the germline segment, which might be a read error. The protocol used for the library was the immunoSEQ multiplex PCR assay. The multiplex PCR relied on a mix of 60 forward primers for TCR Vbeta segments and 13 reverse primers for TCR Jbeta segments. The CDR3 region of rearranged TCR beta genes was amplified from genomic DNA with a multiplex PCR assay. Amplified TCR beta libraries were sequenced as 87-base-pair reads on the Illumina HiSeq System. The authors processed their data as follows. A later analysis tallied 80 million to 95 million unique TCR beta chains across the 550 to 850 repertoires, and about 10 million of those chains were shared by two or more donors. Raw reads were error-corrected and collapsed into unique sequences by a nearest-neighbor algorithm in which closely related sequences were merged to remove PCR and sequencing errors. V, D and J gene segments were assigned by aligning CDR3 sequences to IMGT reference sequences. For a sequence to be retained, a match of at least six nucleotides to both a V gene segment and a J gene segment was required. A rearrangement counted as productive if the CDR3 had no stop codons and remained in frame with V and J, and every other rearrangement counted as non-productive. CDR3 was defined by IMGT convention, running from the second conserved V-encoded cysteine to the conserved J-encoded phenylalanine. The earlier analysis of some 600 of the donors excluded sequences that lacked an unambiguous match to a single V gene segment. An earlier analysis of fewer than 650 of the donors classified V segments as functional when productive rearrangements were above 56.7% and as segregating when the standard deviation between donors was above 5%. A statistical classification framework was built for diagnosing cytomegalovirus status from the catalog of TCR beta chain sequences. V and J gene assignment, in a later analysis, came from comparing TCR nucleotide sequences with IMGT/GENE-DB human TR gene sequences. The TCRdist pipeline was used in a later analysis to assign CDR3 sequences and most-parsimonious VDJ recombination scenarios. In a later analysis, every TCR beta chain was defined by the combination of its CDR3 amino acid sequence and its V-gene family, and reads without a unique V-gene family were dropped. In a later analysis, 450 to 600 highly shared, low-generation-probability nucleotide sequences were removed to address suspected cross-contamination and a sequencing artifact. In a later analysis, a clonal expansion index was calculated for each public chain from normalized within-repertoire ranks of inferred template counts. In a later analysis, generation probabilities were computed using a VDJ recombination model fitted to out-of-frame rearrangements, and the results were checked against IGoR. Hypergeometric tests were used in a later analysis to score TCR-TCR, TCR-HLA and TCR-CMV co-occurrence, with a repertoire-size bias correction applied to the TCR pairs. In a later analysis, false discovery rates were estimated by permuting HLA or CMV assignments 20 times. In a later analysis, co-occurring TCRs were grouped using DBSCAN, and TCRdist sequence similarity was added for clustering within HLA-allele-positive subsets. Repertoires with fewer than 30,000 or more than 120,000 public chains, plus five repertoires with anomalous nucleotide sharing, were excluded from co-occurrence clustering. TCRdb holds this immuneACCESS table with in-frame rearrangements only. Some clones are missing; in checked studies, unresolved V genes explain under half, and the rest has no known cause. Clonal size and the V and J genes are those of that table, whereas D and trimming came from the DNA. Recorded for this sample are around 170,000 clones; over 75% of them occurred a single time. 1.3% of the sample rests with the top ten.

These data originate in a study of cytomegalovirus exposure and HLA in healthy donors (dated by TCRdb to about 2017). In terms of the full investigation: An earlier analysis of under 600 of the donors reported approximately 290 Gb of sequence data and about 100 million unique TCR beta sequences from some 180 million T cells. Of the roughly 400 genotyped donors, around 81% fell in the genetic ancestry cluster associated with self-reported Caucasian donors. Both class I and class II loci were covered by HLA typing, at four-digit resolution. The study combined high-throughput TCR immunosequencing, statistical association of individual TCRs with disease status, and machine learning to predict cytomegalovirus infection status. The study aimed to test whether cataloging public T cell receptors could reveal signatures of past pathogen exposure. An earlier analysis of some 500 of the donors used high-throughput TCR beta sequencing to judge whether each TCR beta V gene segment behaved as functional or pseudogenic. Genome-wide SNP genotypes for about 65% of the roughly 670 donors were used in a later genetic analysis, which treated that subset as a discovery cohort. The later analysis used no new phenotypic data to find candidate immune exposures, relying instead on TCR beta sequences and their occurrence across donors. The number of donors typed differed by locus, with about 629-640 for A, B, C, DRB1 and DQB1, more than 500 for DQA1, some 570 for DPA1, and around 430 for DPB1. The study used immunosequencing to profile the T cell repertoires of some 600 subjects and linked those repertoires to cytomegalovirus serostatus. Along with the approximately 650-subject first cohort, a separate validation cohort of over a hundred different subjects was used. In a later analysis, previously published TCR beta repertoires from 670 or so donors were re-analyzed and high-resolution HLA genotyping was added so that TCR occurrence patterns could be studied. All discovery cohort repertoires had been generated on a single sequencing platform. Among several hundred genotyped donors of the cohort, an average of about 220,000 unique TCR beta nucleotide sequences was sequenced per donor, of which roughly 18% were non-productive. A handful of DR-DQ haplotypes were treated as single units for association and clustering because of strong linkage in the cohort. Donor age, sex, ethnicity and CMV serostatus were compiled together with the repertoire data. An early release covering 500 to 750 HLA-typed donors comprised roughly 300 gigabases of sequencing data and around 85 million unique TCR sequences. What the work shows at the level of the full study, not this receptor alone: Because some donors lacked HLA typing at each locus, the association tests relied only on the typed subset. Correlated functional status among segregating V segments might be attributable to linkage disequilibrium, but an unknown experimental factor could not be ruled out. Three of the identified cytomegalovirus-associated TCR beta chains were confirmed in vitro to be specific for cytomegalovirus antigens. In a later analysis, HLA-associated TCR beta chains were found to be more clonally expanded and to have lower generation probabilities than equally common non-associated chains. Presence/absence analyses assumed roughly uniform sequencing depth across donors, an assumption that may not hold. In an earlier analysis of some 550 of the donors, most TCR beta V segments were observed in productive rearrangements about 90% or about 30% of the time, broadly matching IMGT annotations. Across donors, most TCR sequences were observed very rarely, whereas some public TCRs were present in many individuals. A further reported finding was that TCR beta sequences accurately predicted the HLA-A and HLA-B alleles for most subjects in the first cohort. The authors suggested that the approach could potentially be extended to other disease states and immunological phenotypes. V-gene and J-gene trimming of TCR beta chains was associated with a missense DCLRE1C variant in a later genetic analysis, and the association was replicated in an independent cohort. According to a later genetic analysis, donors in an Asian-associated ancestry cluster had fewer N-insertions in productive TCRs than the roughly 670-donor mean. Because counts were too low, seventeen rarely observed V segments, including chromosome 9 orphons, were left out of the earlier analysis of about 500 of the donors. CMV serostatus was the only immune exposure information available for the cohort. In a later analysis, the rate of TCR association differed among HLA loci, with DRB1 alleles having the most associated TCRs and HLA-C alleles having the fewest. This cohort had only TCR beta chains sequenced, and the lack of alpha or paired-chain data limited which features could be detected. A group of highly shared sequence variants was considered likely to be a technical artifact of the sequencing pipeline. When HLA alleles, especially DR and DQ, strongly co-occurred, TCR associations were difficult to assign to individual alleles. The classifier was reported to diagnose cytomegalovirus status with high specificity and sensitivity in both the original and validation cohorts. In the study, around 150 TCR beta chains were listed as associated with cytomegalovirus. The 87-base-pair reads could not distinguish some IMGT-functional V segments, including TRBV6-2 and TRBV6-3, so those segments were excluded. In a later analysis, over 15,000 TCR beta sequences were associated with specific HLA alleles at a false discovery rate of 0.05. A later analysis found that most CMV-associated TCR beta chains appeared HLA-restricted, with HLA associations seemingly driven largely by CMV exposure. In a later analysis, several top co-occurrence clusters were reported to appear linked to parvovirus B19, influenza, CMV and Epstein-Barr virus.

Reading from cysteine to phenylalanine, the CDR3 counts 14 amino acids. CDR3 DNA is the only sequence kept; it has 42 bases, read in frame from the first base. Reading the germline V gene gives CDR1 MDHEN and CDR2 SYDVKM. In total, 600 or so healthy bone marrow donors made up the cohort. At the time of sampling, all cohort members were nominally healthy, though unrecorded immune exposures were likely present. The donor was CMV seropositive and belonged to the group of 250 to 350 seropositive cohort members. A peripheral blood sample was collected from each donor, and TCR beta sequencing was performed on peripheral blood mononuclear cells. The Qiagen DNeasy Blood Extraction Kit was used to extract genomic DNA from the blood cell samples.

The rearrangement joined TRBV28 to TRBJ1-5; TRBD1 is perhaps the D gene, given 6 matching bases. The source of this sequence is a man in his forties or fifties in good health and CMV-seropositive. Input material: PBMCs. CDR3 region: CAISGGHSNQPQHF. The nucleotide sequence reads TGTGCCATCAGTGGGGGACATAGCAATCAGCCCCAGCATTTT.